This T cell receptor beta chain came from a study of blood T cell repertoires in COVID-19. Overall study context: Sources were T cells, B-cell-depleted T cells, or PBMCs; the material itself was cDNA or gDNA.

Germline assignment: CDR1 WNHNN and CDR2 SYGVQD (reference sequence). CDR3 length: 14 residues. V gave up 5 bases and J gave up 7 bases; unmatched junction bases: 4. Methods used by the authors: The authors estimated nucleated cell counts from reference gene primer amplification. Profiling relied on immunoSEQ multiplex PCR, and the TCRdb table lists in-frame clones only, not all of them. The V and J calls and clone size were taken over from that table, and D and trimming were inferred from the DNA. The table has under 250,000 clones, around 75% seen once; the top ten hold 5.5% to 7%. Patients at the Seattle site were enrolled during active infection and followed longitudinally. This clone was counted a few times.

The clonotype originates from a middle-aged woman with COVID-19, enrolled during active disease. Sequencing input: peripheral blood. V usage is TRBV10-1 and J usage is TRBJ2-1; 11 nucleotides line up with TRBD2. This CDR3 reads CASSLAGGGNEQFF. The DNA of the CDR3 is TGCGCCAGCAGTCTAGCGGGAGGAGGGAATGAGCAGTTCTTC.